These 23 T cell receptor beta chains came from one sample sequenced in a study of blood T cell repertoires in COVID-19. Only in-frame clones appear in the TCRdb table, and some are missing; sequencing was by immunoSEQ multiplex PCR. The repertoire has under 400,000 clones, around 85% of them found once; the top ten carry about 4.2%. Specimen: PBMCs or T cells enriched from blood (not recorded which). The receptors here all came from a woman aged 40 to 50 with acute COVID-19.

This clone has just a few counts. This sequence joins TRBV19 and TRBJ1-2; D remains ambiguous. The CDR3 totals 12 residues. V lost 6 bases to trimming and J lost 2 bases, with 7 bases between them. Germline V gene data show CDR1 as LNHDA and CDR2 as SQIVND (reference sequence). The CDR3 here is CASRNQNYGYTF. In DNA form, the CDR3 reads TGTGCCAGTAGAAACCAGAACTATGGCTACACCTTC.

The chain joins TRBV5-1 to TRBJ1-3, with no clear D. The CDR3 consists of 15 residues. CDR1 is SGHRS and CDR2 is YFSETQ in the germline V gene. Trimming shortened V by 4 bases and J by 2 bases, and 13 bases separated the two germline ends. The CDR3 DNA follows: TGCGCCAGCAGCCCTTCGGCGAGGGCTGGAAACACCATATATTTT. It codes for CASSPSARAGNTIYF.

This clone was detected once. The gene calls are TRBV5-4 and TRBJ1-2; D is unclear. Germline CDR1 reads SGHNT; CDR2 reads YYREEE (reference sequence). CDR3 length: 13 residues. V was shortened by 1 base and J by 4 bases, with 8 bases between the two germline ends. The CDR3 coding sequence is TGTGCCAGCAGCTTGCCCTTTTTCTATGGCTACACCTTC. It codes for CASSLPFFYGYTF.

The V gene is TRBV5-1, the J gene TRBJ1-2; no definite D call. Germline V CDR1 and CDR2: SGHRS, YFSETQ. Trimming took off 0 bases at V and 4 bases at J, with 13 bases between the two ends. The CDR3 extends over 15 amino acids. For the CDR3, the DNA is TGCGCCAGCAGCTTGGAGGCCGACTCCAGCTATGGCTACACCTTC. Protein product: CASSLEADSSYGYTF. Full variable domain (rest looked up from reference TRBV5-1 and TRBJ1-2): KAGVTQTPRYLIKTRGQQVTLSCSPISGHRSVSWYQQTPGQGLQFLFEYFSETQRNKGNFPGRFSGRQFSNSRSEMNVSTLELGDSALYLCASSLEADSSYGYTFGSGTRLTVV.

The CDR3: CASGHDRVLRNEKLFF. The CDR3 bases are TGTGCTAGTGGTCATGACAGGGTTCTCCGTAATGAAAAACTGTTTTTT. The V call is TRBV12-5, the J call TRBJ1-4, with 7 positions matching TRBD1. Germline V gives CDR1 LGHNT, CDR2 FRNRAP. Trimming took 5 bases from V and 4 from J; bases not matched to a gene: 10. This CDR3 contains 16 residues.

The CDR3 protein is CASRMLAGGQETQYF. In nucleotides, the CDR3 is TGTGCCAGCAGGATGCTAGCGGGGGGCCAAGAGACCCAGTACTTC. The chain joins TRBV27 to TRBJ2-5; TRBD2 matches at 11 bases. There are 15 residues in the CDR3. Germline assignment: CDR1 MNHEY and CDR2 SMNVEV (reference sequence). The ends lost 6 bases at V and 1 base at J; junction bases unmatched: 4.

The gene calls are TRBV28 and TRBJ1-4; 7 bases line up with TRBD1. The CDR3 has 16 residues. Germline V lookup: CDR1 MDHEN, CDR2 SYDVKM. V lost 4 bases and J lost 0; bases outside the gene matches: 5. The CDR3 region is CASSSGTAPTNEKLFF. DNA of the CDR3: TGTGCCAGCAGTTCAGGGACAGCCCCAACTAATGAAAAACTGTTTTTT.

Of note for this clone: Other DNA variants within this sample encode the same CDR3. The gene calls are TRBV6-5 and TRBJ1-1, with unresolved D. From germline, CDR1 is MNHEY and CDR2 SVGAGI. Trimming shortened V by 7 bases and J by 2 bases, and 11 bases separated the two germline ends. The CDR3 has 13 amino acids. CDR3 region: CASNRGLNTEAFF. In DNA, the CDR3 is TGTGCCAGCAACCGCGGGCTCAACACTGAAGCTTTCTTT.

The genes are TRBV7-2 and TRBJ1-2; 9 nucleotides line up with TRBD1. V trimming: 0 bases; J trimming: 4 bases; junction bases outside the gene matches: 3. The CDR3 length is 15 residues. The germline V gene encodes CDR1 SGHTA and CDR2 FQGNSA. DNA of the CDR3: TGTGCCAGCAGCTTAGCTCGGACAGGGGCCTATGGCTACACCTTC. This codes for CASSLARTGAYGYTF.

CDR3 coding DNA: TGTGCCAGCTCACCACAGACAGGGGGCTCTTCTGAAGCTTTCTTT. Translated, it gives CASSPQTGGSSEAFF. This rearrangement joins TRBV18 to TRBJ1-1; 10 nucleotides align to TRBD1. From germline, CDR1 is KGHSH and CDR2 LQKENI. Trimming cost V 1 base and J 6 bases; bases outside gene matches: 5. The CDR3 contains 15 residues.

CDR3 protein: CASGSSTDTQYF. The CDR3 coding sequence is TGTGCCAGCGGCTCCAGCACAGATACGCAGTATTTT. This sequence joins TRBV6-1 and TRBJ2-3; unclear D gene. The V gene lost 8 bases and the J gene lost 0 bases, with 6 bases spanning the gap. CDR3 length: 12 residues. Germline V lookup: CDR1 MNHNS, CDR2 SASEGT.

J is TRBJ1-2 and V is TRBV25-1; D is uncertain. The CDR3 length is 12 residues. V lost 6 bases and J lost 4, with 9 bases in between. Germline V gene data show CDR1 as MGHDK and CDR2 as SYGVNS. Here the CDR3 reads CASRLGSYGYTF. The CDR3 nucleotides read TGTGCCAGCAGGTTGGGCTCCTATGGCTACACCTTC.

This clone showed up just a few times. The rearrangement links TRBV4-1 to TRBJ2-1; D may be TRBD2 (6 bases). Germline CDR1 MGHRA, CDR2 YSYEKL. The CDR3 runs 13 residues. V gave up 3 bases and J gave up 10 bases, with 13 bases separating them. The CDR3 reads CASSHPPGDEQFF. The CDR3, as DNA: TGCGCCAGCAGCCACCCGCCGGGGGACGAGCAGTTCTTC.

V usage is TRBV19 and J usage is TRBJ1-5, with D perhaps matching TRBD1 (5 bases). Germline values: CDR1 LNHDA, CDR2 SQIVND (reference sequence). The CDR3 extends over 17 amino acids. Trimming took 2 bases from V and 0 from J, leaving 14 bases between them. The CDR3 sequence is CASSIRQQVYSNQPQHF. Written as DNA, the CDR3 is TGTGCCAGTAGTATAAGACAGCAAGTCTATAGCAATCAGCCCCAGCATTTT.

The gene calls are TRBV6-5 and TRBJ2-7; D gene unclear. The germline V gene has CDR1 MNHEY and CDR2 SVGAGI. The V end lost 6 bases, the J end lost 0 bases, and 12 bases lay between the germline ends. The length of the CDR3 is 14 residues. As DNA, the CDR3 is TGTGCCAGCAGGCGAAAGACGGGCTCCTACGAGCAGTACTTC. This encodes CASRRKTGSYEQYF.

In this sample, this clone turned up once. V gene TRBV5-4 combines with J gene TRBJ1-2; 8 bases fit TRBD1. CDR3 size: 14 residues. Germline values: CDR1 SGHNT, CDR2 YYREEE (reference sequence). The V segment lost 1 base and the J segment 8 bases; nucleotides outside the gene matches: 7. In nucleotides, the CDR3 is TGTGCCAGCAGCTTGATTAGGACAGGGAAAGGCTACACCTTC. Translated: CASSLIRTGKGYTF.

This clone was found a few times. This chain connects TRBV12-3 or TRBV12-4 to TRBJ2-7; D not resolved. This CDR3 region has 11 residues. Trimming took 7 bases from V and 5 from J, leaving 9 bases between them. DNA of the CDR3: TGTGCCAGCATGAGGCTCAACGAGCAGTACTTC. Protein product: CASMRLNEQYF.

This clone was counted only a few times. The chain combines TRBV29-1 with TRBJ2-3; 9 positions match TRBD1. J was trimmed by 3 bases and V by 1 base; bases with no gene match: 5. Germline V gene sequence: CDR1 SQVTM, CDR2 ANQGSEA. The CDR3 is 15 amino acids. The CDR3 sequence: CSVEGTGGITDTQYF. The CDR3 nucleotides are TGCAGCGTTGAAGGCACAGGGGGCATTACAGATACGCAGTATTTT.

This clone was seen a handful of times. The J gene is TRBJ2-1, the V gene TRBV2, with 8 bases aligning to TRBD1. CDR1 and CDR2 from the germline V gene are SNHLY and FYNNEI. With V trimmed by 6 bases and J by 12 bases, 19 bases remained unmatched. The CDR3 totals 16 residues. CDR3 residues: CASRWQTGAPQSVQFF. CDR3 bases: TGTGCCAGCAGATGGCAGACAGGGGCCCCCCAAAGTGTGCAGTTCTTC.

This chain joins TRBV7-6 and TRBJ1-5; 8 positions agree with TRBD1. With V trimmed by 0 bases and J by 4 bases, 5 bases remained unmatched. Germline CDR1 and CDR2: SGHVS and FNYEAQ. The CDR3 totals 16 residues. CDR3 in amino acids: CASSLASTGGNQPQHF. Written as DNA, the CDR3 is TGTGCCAGCAGCTTAGCATCTACAGGGGGGAATCAGCCCCAGCATTTT.

The chain has TRBV4-1 and TRBJ1-2; 8 positions match TRBD1. This CDR3 region has 18 residues. V lost 0 bases to trimming and J lost 5 bases; unmatched junction nucleotides: 14. The germline V gene has CDR1 MGHRA and CDR2 YSYEKL. This CDR3 is CASSQELWTGSLTYGYTF. The CDR3 nucleotides are TGCGCCAGCAGCCAAGAGTTATGGACAGGGTCCCTCACTTATGGCTACACCTTC.

This chain uses TRBV7-3 with TRBJ2-7; 7 bases fit TRBD1. V lost 2 bases to trimming and J lost 5 bases; unmatched junction nucleotides: 9. Per the germline V gene, CDR1 is SGHTA and CDR2 is FQGTGA. The CDR3 has 15 amino acids. The CDR3 sequence: CASSLRSGGKDEQYF. CDR3 DNA sequence: TGTGCCAGCAGCTTACGATCAGGGGGAAAAGACGAGCAGTACTTC.

The chain has TRBV7-9 and TRBJ2-5; D ambiguous. V lost 1 base and J 1 base, leaving 10 bases between the germline ends. The length of the CDR3 is 15 residues. CDR1 is SEHNR, CDR2 FQNEAQ, per germline (reference sequence). The CDR3 spells CASSLGGGRQETQYF. The CDR3 nucleotides read TGTGCCAGCAGCTTAGGTGGCGGCCGCCAAGAGACCCAGTACTTC.